This TCR beta chain came from a study of response to subunit inactivated influenza vaccine. This CDR3 has 15 residues. Germline CDR1 and CDR2: LGHNA and YNFKEQ. The V end lost 0 bases, the J end lost 7 bases, and 13 bases lay between the germline ends. The sample holds many counts of this clonotype. One entry per CDR3 protein, called by TCRdb with MiXCR from the RT-PCR reads. The sample records roughly 650,000 distinct CDR3 sequences, 12% to 15% being singletons. The chain uses TRBV4-2 and TRBJ1-5, with a possible D match to TRBD1 (5 bases). Source: PBMCs from blood, taken about 14 days before vaccination. The receptor was isolated from a middle-aged man who received an inactivated influenza vaccine. DNA of the CDR3: TGTGCCAGCAGCCAAGACGGGGGAGGGGACCAGCCCCAGCATTTT. This encodes CASSQDGGGDQPQHF.